This T cell receptor beta chain was sequenced during a study of T cell changes during pregnancy in multiple sclerosis. The assay was immunoSEQ multiplex PCR, and TCRdb's table has in-frame clones only and misses some. The table includes 25,000 or so clones, about 89% detected once. CDR1 is MNHNY, CDR2 SVGAGI, per germline (reference sequence). The ends were cut back, 11 bases at V and 0 bases at J, with 16 bases in the middle. The CDR3 covers 14 residues. The chain is built from TRBV6-6 and TRBJ1-1; D possibly corresponds to TRBD1 (5 bases). This TCR was recovered from a female donor with multiple sclerosis, enrolled in a pregnancy study. The material sequenced was CD8+ T cells from peripheral blood mononuclear cells, taken before pregnancy. This chain's CDR3 is CAVSDQGLNTEAFF. CDR3 nucleotide sequence: TGTGCCGTCTCCGACCAGGGTTTGAACACTGAAGCTTTCTTT.